The 9 T cell receptor beta chains presented below share a single source sample, sequenced in a study of cytomegalovirus exposure and HLA in healthy donors. This PCR relied on a set of 60 Vbeta primers and 13 Jbeta primers. Sequencing used immunoSEQ multiplex PCR; TCRdb keeps in-frame clones, though not all of them. Of 110,000 or so clones detected, 70% to 85% appear once; the ten largest clones hold roughly 2.6%. Input material: PBMCs. The receptor set was obtained from a woman aged 18-29 years in good health and CMV-seronegative.

The V and J genes are TRBV6-5 and TRBJ1-6, with 8 positions matching TRBD1. The CDR3 covers 14 residues. The V gene's germline CDR1 is MNHEY and CDR2 SVGAGI. Germline trimming cut 6 bases from V and 9 bases from J; bases unmatched to any gene: 7. The CDR3 protein is CASSRQGQVSPLHF. The CDR3 DNA is TGTGCCAGCAGCCGACAGGGGCAAGTTTCACCCCTCCACTTT.

This clone has just one count. The chain uses TRBV4-2 and TRBJ2-7; TRBD1 might be the D (5 bases). Trimming removed 2 bases from V and 0 bases from J, with 14 bases in between. The CDR3 totals 16 residues. Germline V lookup: CDR1 LGHNA, CDR2 YNFKEQ. CDR3 in amino acids: CASSQSDSHSSYEQYF. CDR3 nucleotide sequence: TGTGCCAGCAGCCAATCTGACAGTCATAGCTCCTACGAGCAGTACTTC.

This clone was recorded once. The chain uses TRBV13 and TRBJ1-1, with TRBD1 as a possible D gene (6 bases). The length of the CDR3 is 15 residues. Trimming cost V 2 bases and J 0 bases, with 10 bases left between them. Germline V gives CDR1 PRHDT, CDR2 FYEKMQ (reference sequence). CDR3 in DNA: TGTGCCAGCAGCTTACCGCAGGGGATGAACACTGAAGCTTTCTTT. It codes for CASSLPQGMNTEAFF.

The chain is built from TRBV11-3 and TRBJ2-1, with D possibly being TRBD2 (5 bases). CDR3 size: 15 residues. Germline CDR1 reads SGHNT; CDR2 reads YENEEA. V dropped 0 bases and J dropped 9 bases, with 15 bases sitting between them. CDR3 in amino acids: CASSLDPGSHGEQFF. CDR3 nucleotides: TGTGCCAGCAGCTTAGATCCGGGGAGTCATGGTGAGCAGTTCTTC.

J is TRBJ1-2 and V is TRBV5-1; the match to TRBD1 covers 7 bases. The germline V gene encodes CDR1 SGHRS and CDR2 YFSETQ. Trimming removed 0 bases from V and 12 bases from J; junction bases left unmatched: 14. The length of the CDR3 is 15 residues. CDR3 region: CASSLGTGGTQLDTF. The CDR3 DNA follows: TGCGCCAGCAGCTTGGGGACAGGAGGCACGCAACTGGACACCTTC.

This rearrangement joins TRBV7-9 to TRBJ1-2; tentative D call: TRBD1 (5 bases). The germline CDR1 and CDR2 sequences are SEHNR and FQNEAQ (reference sequence). The V end lost 2 bases, the J end lost 7 bases, and 14 bases lay between the germline ends. There are 14 residues in the CDR3. CDR3 in DNA: TGTGCCAGCAGCTTATATGCGGGGCTAGGTGGCTACACCTTC. Its translation is CASSLYAGLGGYTF.

The V gene is TRBV30, the J gene TRBJ2-1; D not certain. CDR3 length equals 13 residues. V was cut by 0 bases and J by 7 bases, with 10 bases left in between. Germline CDR1 GTSNPN, CDR2 SVGIG (reference sequence). CDR3 coding DNA: TGTGCCTGGAGTGTACACTCTAGGAATGAGCAGTTCTTC. Translating gives CAWSVHSRNEQFF.

This clone has more than one count but fewer than ten. This chain links TRBV5-5 with TRBJ1-5, with 8 positions matching TRBD1. The J segment lost 7 bases and the V segment lost 0 bases, leaving 12 bases of the junction unmatched. Per germline, CDR1 SGHKS and CDR2 YYEKEE (reference sequence). This CDR3 has 17 residues. The CDR3 DNA follows: TGTGCCAGCAGCTTGGAGGCAGGGGGCGCGCAGAGGCAGCCCCAGCATTTT. Translation: CASSLEAGGAQRQPQHF.

V and J are TRBV28 and TRBJ1-5; 7 bases fit TRBD1. With 6 bases clipped from V and 0 bases from J, the junction kept 14 bases outside the gene matches. In germline, CDR1 is MDHEN, CDR2 SYDVKM. CDR3 length: 18 amino acids. CDR3 sequence (DNA): TGTGCCAGCAGCCAGGGACAGAGCCTACTTTATAGCAATCAGCCCCAGCATTTT. This translates into CASSQGQSLLYSNQPQHF. The full variable domain, completed using reference TRBV28 and TRBJ1-5, is DVKVTQSSRYLVKRTGEKVFLECVQDMDHENMFWYRQDPGLGLRLIYFSYDVKMKEKGDIPEGYSVSREKKERFSLILESASTNQTSMYLCASSQGQSLLYSNQPQHFGDGTRLSIL.